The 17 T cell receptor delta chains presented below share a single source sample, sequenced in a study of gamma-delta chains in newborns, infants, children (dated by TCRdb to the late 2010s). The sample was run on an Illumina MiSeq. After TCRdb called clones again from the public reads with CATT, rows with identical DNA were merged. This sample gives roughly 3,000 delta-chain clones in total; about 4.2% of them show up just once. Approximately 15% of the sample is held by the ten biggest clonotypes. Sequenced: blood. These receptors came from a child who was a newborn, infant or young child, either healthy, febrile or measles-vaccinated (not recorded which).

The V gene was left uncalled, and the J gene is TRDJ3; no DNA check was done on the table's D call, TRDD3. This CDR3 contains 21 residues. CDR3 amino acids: CACDTLLGDTDRSWDTRQMFF. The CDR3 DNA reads TGTGCCTGTGACACCTTACTGGGGGATACGGACCGGTCCTGGGACACCCGACAGATGTTTTTC.

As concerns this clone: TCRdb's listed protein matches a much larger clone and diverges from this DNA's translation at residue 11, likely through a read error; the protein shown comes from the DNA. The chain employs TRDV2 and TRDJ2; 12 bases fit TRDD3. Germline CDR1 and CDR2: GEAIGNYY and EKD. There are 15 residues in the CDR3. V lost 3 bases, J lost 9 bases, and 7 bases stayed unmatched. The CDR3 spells CACDAILGDTTQLFF. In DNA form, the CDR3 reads TGTGCCTGTGACGCCATACTGGGGGATACAACACAACTCTTCTTT.

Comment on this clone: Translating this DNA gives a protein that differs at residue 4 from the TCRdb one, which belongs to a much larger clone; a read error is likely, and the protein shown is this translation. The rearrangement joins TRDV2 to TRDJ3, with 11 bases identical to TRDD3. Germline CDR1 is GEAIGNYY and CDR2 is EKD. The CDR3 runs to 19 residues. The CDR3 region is CACGTVLGDSSWDTRQMFF. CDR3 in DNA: TGCGCCTGTGGCACCGTACTGGGGGATAGCTCCTGGGACACCCGACAGATGTTTTTC.

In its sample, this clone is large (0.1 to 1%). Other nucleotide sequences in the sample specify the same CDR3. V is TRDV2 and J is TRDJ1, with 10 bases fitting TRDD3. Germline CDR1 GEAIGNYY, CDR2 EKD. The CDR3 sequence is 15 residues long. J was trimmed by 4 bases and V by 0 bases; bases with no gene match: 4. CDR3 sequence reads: CACDTVGDTGDKLIF. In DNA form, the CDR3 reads TGTGCCTGTGACACCGTGGGGGATACCGGCGATAAACTCATCTTT.

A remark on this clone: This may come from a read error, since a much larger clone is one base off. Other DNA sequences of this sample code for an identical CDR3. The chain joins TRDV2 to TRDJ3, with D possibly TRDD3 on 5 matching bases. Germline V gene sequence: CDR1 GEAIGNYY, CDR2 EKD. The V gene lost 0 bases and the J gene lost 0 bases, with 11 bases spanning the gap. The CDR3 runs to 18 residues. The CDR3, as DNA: TGTGCCTGTGACACCGGGGGGTCCAGCTCCTGGGACACCCGACAGATGTTTTTC. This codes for CACDTGGSSSWDTRQMFF.

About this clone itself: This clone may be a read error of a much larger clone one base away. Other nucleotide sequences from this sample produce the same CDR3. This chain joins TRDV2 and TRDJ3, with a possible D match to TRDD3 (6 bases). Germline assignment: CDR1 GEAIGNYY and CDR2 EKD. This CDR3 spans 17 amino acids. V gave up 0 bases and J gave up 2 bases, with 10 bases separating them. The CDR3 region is CACDTVGDAWDTRQMFF. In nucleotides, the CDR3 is TGTGCCTGTGACACCGTTGGGGATGCCTGGGACACCCGACAGATGTTTTTC.

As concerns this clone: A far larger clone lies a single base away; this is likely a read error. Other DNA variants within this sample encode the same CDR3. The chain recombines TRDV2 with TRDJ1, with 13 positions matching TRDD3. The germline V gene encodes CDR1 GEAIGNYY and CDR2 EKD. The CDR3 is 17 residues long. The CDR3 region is CACDTVGYWGIRDKLIF. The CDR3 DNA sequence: TGTGCCTGCGACACCGTCGGCTACTGGGGGATACGCGATAAACTCATCTTT.

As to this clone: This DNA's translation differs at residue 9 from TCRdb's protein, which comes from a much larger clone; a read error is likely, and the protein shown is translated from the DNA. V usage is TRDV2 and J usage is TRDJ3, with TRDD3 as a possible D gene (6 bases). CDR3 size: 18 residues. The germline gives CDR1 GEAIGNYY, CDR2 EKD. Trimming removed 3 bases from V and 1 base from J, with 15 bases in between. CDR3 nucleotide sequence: TGTGCCTGTGACCCTATCGCGGGGGAATCCTGGGACACCCGACAGATGTTTTTC. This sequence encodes CACDPIAGESWDTRQMFF.

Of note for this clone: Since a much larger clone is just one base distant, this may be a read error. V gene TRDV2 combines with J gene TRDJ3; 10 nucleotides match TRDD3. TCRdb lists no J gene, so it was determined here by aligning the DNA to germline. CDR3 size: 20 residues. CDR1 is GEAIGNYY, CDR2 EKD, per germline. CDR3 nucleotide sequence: TGTGCCTGTGACACCGGATATCTGGGGGATAGCTCCTGGGACACCCGAGAGATGTTTTTC. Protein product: CACDTGYLGDSSWDTREMFF.

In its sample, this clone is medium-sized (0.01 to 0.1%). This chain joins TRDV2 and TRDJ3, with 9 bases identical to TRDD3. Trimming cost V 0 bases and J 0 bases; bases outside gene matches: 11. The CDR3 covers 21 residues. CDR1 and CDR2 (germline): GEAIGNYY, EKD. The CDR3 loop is CACDTVTGGPLLSWDTRQMFF. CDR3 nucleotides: TGTGCCTGTGACACCGTGACTGGGGGACCACTCCTCTCCTGGGACACCCGACAGATGTTTTTC.

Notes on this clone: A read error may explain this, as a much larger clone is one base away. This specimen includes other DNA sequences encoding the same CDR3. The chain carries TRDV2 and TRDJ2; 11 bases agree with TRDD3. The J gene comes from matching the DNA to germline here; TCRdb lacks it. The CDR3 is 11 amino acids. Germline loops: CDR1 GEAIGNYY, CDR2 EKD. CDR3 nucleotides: TGTGCTGGGGGATACGTATCGCAACTCTTCTTT. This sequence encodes CAGGYVSQLFF.

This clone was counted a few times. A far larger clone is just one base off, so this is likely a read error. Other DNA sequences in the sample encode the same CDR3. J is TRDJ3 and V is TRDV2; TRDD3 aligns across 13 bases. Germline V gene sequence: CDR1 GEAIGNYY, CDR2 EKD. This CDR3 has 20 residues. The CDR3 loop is CACNTVLGDTSSWDTRQMFF. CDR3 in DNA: TGTGCCTGTAACACCGTACTGGGGGATACGAGCTCCTGGGACACCCGACAGATGTTTTTC.

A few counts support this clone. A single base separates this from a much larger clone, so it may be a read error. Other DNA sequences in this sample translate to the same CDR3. The CDR3 loop reads CACDTVVRESSWDTRQMFF. CDR3 in DNA: TGTGCCTGTGACACCGTAGTCCGGGAAAGCTCCTGGGACACCCGACAGATGTTTTTT. The gene calls are TRDV2 and TRDJ3, with D possibly TRDD3 on 5 matching bases. The CDR3 sequence is 19 residues long. Germline assignment: CDR1 GEAIGNYY and CDR2 EKD.

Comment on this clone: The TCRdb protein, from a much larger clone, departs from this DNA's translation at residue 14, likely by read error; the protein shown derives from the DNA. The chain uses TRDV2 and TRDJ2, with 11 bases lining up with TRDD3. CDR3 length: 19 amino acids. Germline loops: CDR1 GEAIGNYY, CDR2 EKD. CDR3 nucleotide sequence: TGTGCCTGTGACACCGATTTACTGGGGGATAAATTTTTGGCAGCACAACTCTTCTTT. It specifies CACDTDLLGDKFLAAQLFF.

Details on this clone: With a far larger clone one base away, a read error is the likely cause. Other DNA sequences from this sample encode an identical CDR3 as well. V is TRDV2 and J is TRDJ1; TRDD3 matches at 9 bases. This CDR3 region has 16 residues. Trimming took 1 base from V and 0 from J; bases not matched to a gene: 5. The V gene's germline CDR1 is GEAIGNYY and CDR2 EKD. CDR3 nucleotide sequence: TGTGCCTGTGACACGTTGGGGGATAAACACACCGATAAACTCATCTTT. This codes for CACDTLGDKHTDKLIF.

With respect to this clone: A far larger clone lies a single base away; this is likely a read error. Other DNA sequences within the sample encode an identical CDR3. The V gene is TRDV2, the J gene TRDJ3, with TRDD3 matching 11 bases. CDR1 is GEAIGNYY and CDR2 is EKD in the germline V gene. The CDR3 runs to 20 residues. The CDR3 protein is CACDTVLGDKSSWDTRQMFF. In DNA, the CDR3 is TGTGCCTGCGACACCGTACTGGGGGATAAAAGCTCCTGGGACACCCGACAGATGTTTTTC.

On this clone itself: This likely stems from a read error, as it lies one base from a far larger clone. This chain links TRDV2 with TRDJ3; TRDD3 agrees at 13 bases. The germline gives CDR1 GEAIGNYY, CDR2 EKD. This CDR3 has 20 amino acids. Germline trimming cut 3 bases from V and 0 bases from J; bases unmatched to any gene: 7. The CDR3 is CACDVLGDTPSSWDTRQMFF. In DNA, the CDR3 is TGTGCCTGTGACGTACTGGGGGATACGCCCAGCTCCTGGGACACCCGACAGATGTTTTTC.